This T cell receptor (beta chain) was identified in a study of T cell repertoires in cytomegalovirus infection. Study-wide background: Public TCR beta signature analysis indicated the presence of both CMV infection and matching HLA type. Notes on the study in general: Identification of carriers of CMV plus the relevant HLA was achieved through cumulative public TCR beta family frequency. Within the response measured ex vivo, HLA-C-restricted CMV-specific TCR beta clonotypes were dominant.

The CDR3 contains 16 residues. Trimming removed 2 bases from V and 4 bases from J, with 18 bases in between. The germline CDR1 and CDR2 sequences are SGHRS and YFSETQ. Each CDR3 protein is one row after TCRdb ran MiXCR on the reads. The sample lists roughly 500,000 distinct CDR3 sequences; 15% to 20% were seen once. As for this clonotype: Its specificity is unknown.

The gene calls are TRBV5-1 and TRBJ1-1; TRBD1 is a possible D gene (6 bases). This TCR derives from a human donor in good health (CMV status not recorded). Some clones in this sample may be carry-over from other donors' samples. Sequencing input: CD8+ T cells from PBMCs. CDR3 sequence (DNA): TGCGCCAGCAGCTTAGGTAGGGGGAGACCGGGCACTGAAGCTTTCTTT. Residues: CASSLGRGRPGTEAFF. Looking up the rest from reference TRBV5-1 and TRBJ1-1 gives the full variable domain: KAGVTQTPRYLIKTRGQQVTLSCSPISGHRSVSWYQQTPGQGLQFLFEYFSETQRNKGNFPGRFSGRQFSNSRSEMNVSTLELGDSALYLCASSLGRGRPGTEAFFGQGTRLTVV.